This T cell receptor (beta chain) came from a study of T cells in Graves' hyperthyroidism and ophthalmopathy. CDR3 length: 14 residues. Germline assignment: CDR1 SGHRS and CDR2 YFSETQ. Notes on this clonotype: The junction departs from the called germline gene at one end, perhaps through a read error.

There were TCR beta CDR3 regions amplified from RNA transcripts. The HTBI primer set was used in a first-round RT-PCR of the TCR CDR3. Each CDR3 protein is one row after TCRdb ran MiXCR on the multiplex PCR reads. The sample records hundreds of thousands of distinct CDR3 sequences, less than 25% being singletons. Ophthalmopathy patients showed a Clinical Activity Score of at least 3, NOSPECS grade of at least 4 and duration under 3 months. Exclusions: uncontrolled infection, other autoimmune disease, pregnancy, lactation. Fresh 10 ml peripheral blood yielded PBMCs. The sample consisted of blood. The rearrangement joins TRBV5-1 to TRBJ2-3; a possible D gene is TRBD2 (6 bases). The source of this sequence is a man younger than 45 with Graves' ophthalmopathy. CDR3 amino acids: CASSSGGWADAQYF. The CDR3 coding sequence is TGCGCCAGCAGCTCCGGGGGTTGGGCAGATGCGCAGTATTTT.